This T cell receptor beta chain was profiled in a study of identical twins. General study findings and limits: Partial confounding of zero-insertion analyses by invariant MAIT and iNKT cells was possible. With monozygotic twins, out-of-frame TCR alpha sharing exceeded what models estimated.

Trimming took 6 bases from V and 7 from J; bases not matched to a gene: 9. The CDR3 is 15 residues long. Looked up from germline, CDR1 is SGHRS and CDR2 is YFSETQ. In its sample, this clonotype was seen many times. Its antigen remains unknown. With template switching, a universal primer site was added, and the cDNA carried unique molecular identifiers. TCRdb re-called the 5' RACE reads through MiXCR, storing one row per CDR3 protein. The sample contains some 560,000 distinct CDR3 sequences, roughly 9.5% of which appear only once. Separately, the same data were catalogued under a study of yellow fever vaccine responses in identical twins. That work contributes: Reportedly, twins' vaccine T cell responses looked partly convergent and partly personalized.

This rearrangement joins TRBV5-1 to TRBJ1-6; 8 bases line up with TRBD1. The sequenced material came from PBMCs. The clonotype originates from a woman aged 18-29 years in good health. In DNA, the CDR3 is TGCGCCAGCAAACTTGATTACAGGGGGAATTCACCCCTCCACTTT. Its protein product is CASKLDYRGNSPLHF.